This is a list of T cell receptor beta chains from one sample in a study of blood T cell repertoires in COVID-19. Repertoires were generated with immunoSEQ multiplex PCR, while TCRdb's copy carries only in-frame clones and drops some. This repertoire shows 410,000 or so clones, about nine tenths found once; its top ten account for 1.4%. The source material was peripheral blood. All receptors come from a woman in her 30s with active or convalescent COVID-19. Each CDR3 is given with its conserved first and last residue. The order of the fields is D gene, clone size, J gene, V gene, CDR3 protein, CDR3 DNA. A D gene is named only where the DNA matches it firmly. The listing skips clone size in some rows; elsewhere it reads once, few, many or a size class.

D: NA
size: NA
J: TRBJ2-7
V: TRBV14
CDR3: CARTGFYEQYF
DNA: TGTGCCAGAACAGGTTTCTACGAGCAGTACTTC

D: TRBD2
size: NA
J: TRBJ2-3
V: TRBV2
CDR3: CASRSGGASTDTQYF
DNA: TGTGCCAGCAGGAGCGGGGGGGCTAGCACAGATACGCAGTATTTT

D: TRBD1
size: NA
J: TRBJ1-3
V: TRBV7-9
CDR3: CASSRDRAGNTIYF
DNA: TGTGCCAGCAGTCGGGACAGGGCTGGAAACACCATATATTTT

D: NA
size: NA
J: TRBJ2-5
V: TRBV25-1
CDR3: CASSEFASRGETQYF
DNA: TGTGCCAGCAGTGAATTTGCTAGCCGGGGGGAGACCCAGTACTTC

D: NA
size: NA
J: TRBJ2-1
V: TRBV20-1
CDR3: CSASGMDEQFF
DNA: TGCAGTGCTTCCGGGATGGATGAGCAGTTCTTC

D: NA
size: NA
J: TRBJ2-2
V: TRBV7-5
CDR3: CVRSSRGTGGTGELFF
DNA: TGTGTCAGAAGCTCCCGTGGGACAGGGGGGACCGGGGAGCTGTTTTTT

D: NA
size: few
J: TRBJ1-1
V: TRBV11-2
CDR3: CASTPLRGETEAFF
DNA: TGTGCCAGCACCCCCCTGCGGGGGGAGACTGAAGCTTTCTTT

D: TRBD2
size: NA
J: TRBJ2-2
V: TRBV27
CDR3: CASSLTIAGGSPGELFF
DNA: TGTGCCAGCAGTTTAACTATAGCGGGGGGTTCTCCCGGGGAGCTGTTTTTT

D: NA
size: NA
J: TRBJ2-5
V: TRBV13
CDR3: CASSPSVRGNYFLQETQYF
DNA: TGTGCCAGCAGCCCGAGTGTGCGGGGCAACTACTTCCTACAAGAGACCCAGTACTTC

D: NA
size: NA
J: TRBJ1-1
V: TRBV27
CDR3: CASREGTSPTEAFF
DNA: TGTGCCAGCAGGGAGGGCACTAGCCCCACTGAAGCTTTCTTT

D: NA
size: NA
J: TRBJ1-1
V: TRBV5-4
CDR3: CASSWGAGGPNTEAFF
DNA: TGTGCCAGCAGCTGGGGGGCGGGGGGCCCGAACACTGAAGCTTTCTTT

D: TRBD1
size: NA
J: TRBJ1-1
V: TRBV5-1
CDR3: CASSFLQGANTEAFF
DNA: TGCGCCAGCAGCTTTCTCCAGGGGGCGAACACTGAAGCTTTCTTT

D: NA
size: NA
J: TRBJ2-7
V: TRBV2
CDR3: CASKGTLYEQYF
DNA: TGTGCCAGCAAGGGGACACTTTACGAGCAGTACTTC

D: NA
size: NA
J: TRBJ1-5
V: TRBV3-1/TRBV3-2
CDR3: CASSQLIGQPQHF
DNA: TGTGCCAGCAGCCAATTAATCGGGCAGCCCCAGCATTTT

D: NA
size: NA
J: TRBJ1-2
V: TRBV3-1/TRBV3-2
CDR3: CASSRRGGSGYTF
DNA: TGTGCCAGCAGCCGGAGGGGAGGTAGTGGCTACACCTTC

D: TRBD2
size: NA
J: TRBJ2-1
V: TRBV2
CDR3: CASAGTTQLNEQFF
DNA: TGTGCCAGCGCTGGGACTACCCAGCTCAATGAGCAGTTCTTC

D: TRBD1
size: NA
J: TRBJ2-1
V: TRBV6-6
CDR3: CASSRSGTGGSYNEQFF
DNA: TGTGCCAGCAGTCGATCCGGGACAGGGGGAAGCTACAATGAGCAGTTCTTC

D: NA
size: NA
J: TRBJ1-1
V: TRBV5-1
CDR3: CASSYGDTNTEAFF
DNA: TGCGCCAGCAGCTACGGGGATACGAACACTGAAGCTTTCTTT

D: NA
size: NA
J: TRBJ1-1
V: TRBV5-1
CDR3: CASSLVAGRNTEAFF
DNA: TGCGCCAGCAGCTTGGTGGCGGGCAGAAACACTGAAGCTTTCTTT

D: TRBD1
size: NA
J: TRBJ1-4
V: TRBV6-5
CDR3: CASSPGQGLNEKLFF
DNA: TGTGCCAGCAGTCCCGGACAGGGCCTTAATGAAAAACTGTTTTTT

D: NA
size: NA
J: TRBJ2-5
V: TRBV12-5
CDR3: CASGLGPEGETQYF
DNA: TGTGCTAGTGGTTTGGGCCCTGAGGGAGAGACCCAGTACTTC

D: TRBD1
size: NA
J: TRBJ2-7
V: TRBV11-2
CDR3: CASSFGTGDYEQYF
DNA: TGTGCCAGCAGCTTCGGGACAGGGGACTACGAGCAGTACTTC

D: TRBD2
size: NA
J: TRBJ2-7
V: TRBV10-1
CDR3: CASSEEDLAGSRQYF
DNA: TGCGCCAGCAGTGAGGAAGATCTAGCGGGCTCGCGGCAGTACTTC

D: TRBD1
size: NA
J: TRBJ1-2
V: TRBV25-1
CDR3: CASSLSWTGGSYGYTF
DNA: TGTGCCAGCAGCCTCTCTTGGACAGGGGGCAGCTATGGCTACACCTTC

D: NA
size: NA
J: TRBJ1-5
V: TRBV19
CDR3: CASSTPAEGSQPQHF
DNA: TGTGCCAGTAGTACCCCGGCAGAGGGTAGTCAGCCCCAGCATTTT

D: TRBD2
size: NA
J: TRBJ2-1
V: TRBV27
CDR3: CASSFLGTSGSYNEQFF
DNA: TGTGCCAGCAGTTTTCTTGGGACTAGCGGGAGCTACAATGAGCAGTTCTTC

D: NA
size: NA
J: TRBJ1-2
V: TRBV29-1
CDR3: CSVGDTNYGYTF
DNA: TGCAGCGTTGGGGACACAAACTATGGCTACACCTTC